A single sample gave rise to the 24 T cell receptor beta chains below, sequenced in a study of cytomegalovirus exposure and HLA in healthy donors. TCRdb's table, derived via immunoSEQ multiplex PCR, lists solely in-frame clones and lacks some. The sample has fewer than 200,000 clones, approximately 86% seen once; the top ten hold 2% to 3%. Sequencing used PBMCs. All receptors derive from a man aged 18 to 30 in good health and CMV-seropositive.

This clone was seen only once. The V call is TRBV5-1, the J call TRBJ2-2; TRBD2 aligns across 11 bases. Germline CDR1 SGHRS, CDR2 YFSETQ. V shed 5 bases, J shed 0 bases, and the junction held 3 bases outside the gene matches. This CDR3 is 16 amino acids long. CDR3 sequence (DNA): TGCGCCAGCAGAGCGACTAGCGGGACGAACACCGGGGAGCTGTTTTTT. It yields the protein CASRATSGTNTGELFF.

The J gene is TRBJ2-1, the V gene TRBV4-3, with 10 bases identical to TRBD2. Germline V CDR1 and CDR2: LGHNA, YSLEER. The CDR3 totals 16 residues. Trimming cost V 2 bases and J 9 bases; bases outside gene matches: 10. The DNA of the CDR3 is TGCGCCAGCAGCCAATCAGCGGGGGGGCTCCAGGGTGAGCAGTTCTTC. This gives the protein CASSQSAGGLQGEQFF.

This chain joins TRBV5-1 and TRBJ2-1, with 10 bases aligning to TRBD1. Germline CDR1 SGHRS, CDR2 YFSETQ. CDR3 length: 14 amino acids. Trimming took 4 bases from V and 6 from J; bases not matched to a gene: 4. The DNA of the CDR3 is TGCGCCAGCAGCACATGGACAGGGGGCAATGAGCAGTTCTTC. Translated, it gives CASSTWTGGNEQFF.

This chain links TRBV10-3 with TRBJ1-3; TRBD1 matches at 7 bases. This CDR3 contains 16 residues. Per the germline V gene, CDR1 is ENHRY and CDR2 is SYGVKD. The V segment lost 3 bases and the J segment 0 bases; nucleotides outside the gene matches: 5. The CDR3, as DNA: TGTGCCATCAGTGAAGGCAGGGGGAACTCTGGAAACACCATATATTTT. Translating it yields CAISEGRGNSGNTIYF.

Comments on this clone: The same CDR3 can be traced to other DNA sequences in this sample. The chain recombines TRBV28 with TRBJ2-7; D not certain. The V and J ends lost 6 bases and 0 bases respectively, with 6 bases between them. The germline V gene encodes CDR1 MDHEN and CDR2 SYDVKM. The CDR3 length is 12 residues. CDR3: CASSLSSYEQYF. For the CDR3, the DNA is TGTGCCAGCAGCCTTAGCTCCTACGAGCAGTACTTC. Combining the CDR3 with reference TRBV28 and TRBJ2-7 gives the whole variable domain DVKVTQSSRYLVKRTGEKVFLECVQDMDHENMFWYRQDPGLGLRLIYFSYDVKMKEKGDIPEGYSVSREKKERFSLILESASTNQTSMYLCASSLSSYEQYFGPGTRLTVT.

V usage is TRBV5-4 and J usage is TRBJ2-3; TRBD2 aligns across 14 bases. Germline trimming cut 4 bases from V and 3 bases from J; bases unmatched to any gene: 10. Germline-derived CDR1 and CDR2 are SGHNT and YYREEE (reference sequence). This CDR3 comprises 18 residues. The chain's CDR3 is CASSPPGLAGVRTDTQYF. DNA for the CDR3: TGTGCCAGCAGCCCACCGGGACTAGCGGGAGTTAGGACAGATACGCAGTATTTT.

This clone was seen a few times. The V call is TRBV6-6, the J call TRBJ1-5; 7 positions match TRBD1. After removal of 6 bases from V and 4 bases from J, the junction contained 6 bases not matched to a gene. The CDR3 length is 14 residues. CDR1 and CDR2 (germline): MNHNY, SVGAGI (reference sequence). The DNA of the CDR3 is TGTGCCAGCAGACGACAGACAGGGAATCAGCCCCAGCATTTT. Protein sequence: CASRRQTGNQPQHF.

This sequence joins TRBV7-8 and TRBJ2-1; 9 nucleotides match TRBD2. Germline CDR1 reads SGHVS; CDR2 reads FQNEAQ. Trimming removed 5 bases from V and 8 bases from J; junction bases left unmatched: 13. There are 16 residues in the CDR3. CDR3 protein: CASSPRLAGGPDEQFF. The DNA for the CDR3 is TGTGCCAGCAGCCCTCGGCTCGCGGGGGGGCCAGATGAGCAGTTCTTC.

The table lists this clone with a few counts. V usage is TRBV6-1 and J usage is TRBJ1-5; possibly TRBD1 for D (5 bases). The V end was cut by 5 bases, the J end by 11 bases, with 16 bases between. The CDR3 runs to 13 residues. Germline-derived CDR1 and CDR2 are MNHNS and SASEGT. The CDR3 sequence: CASSIRDLEAQHF. CDR3 coding DNA: TGTGCCAGCAGTATCAGGGATCTTGAGGCCCAGCATTTT.

The V gene is TRBV5-6, the J gene TRBJ2-7; D is possibly TRBD2 (6 bases). The CDR3 contains 14 residues. V was pared by 2 bases and J by 0 bases, with 9 bases between. Looked up from germline, CDR1 is SGHDT and CDR2 is YYEEEE. The CDR3 here is CASSFIGSSYEQYF. In DNA, the CDR3 is TGTGCCAGCAGCTTTATCGGGAGCTCCTACGAGCAGTACTTC.

The rearrangement joins TRBV7-8 to TRBJ2-7, with 10 positions matching TRBD1. There are 16 residues in the CDR3. The V gene end was trimmed by 5 bases and the J gene end by 0 bases; junction bases not matched to a gene: 7. Germline V gene lookup returns CDR1 SGHVS and CDR2 FQNEAQ. CDR3 sequence reads: CASSLRTGGFSYEQYF. In DNA, the CDR3 is TGTGCCAGCAGCCTACGGACAGGGGGGTTCTCCTACGAGCAGTACTTC.

This chain connects TRBV19 to TRBJ2-7; 9 bases are a match to TRBD2. V dropped 3 bases and J dropped 0; count of bases not matched to a gene: 9. The CDR3 extends over 17 amino acids. CDR1 and CDR2 from the germline V gene are LNHDA and SQIVND (reference sequence). CDR3 sequence: CASSIASGAFSSYEQYF. The CDR3 region has the DNA TGTGCCAGTAGTATCGCTAGCGGGGCATTTAGCTCCTACGAGCAGTACTTC.

The chain combines TRBV11-2 with TRBJ1-1; 7 nucleotides align to TRBD1. The V gene end was trimmed by 4 bases and the J gene end by 4 bases; junction bases not matched to a gene: 9. Germline V gene lookup returns CDR1 SGHAT and CDR2 FQNNGV. This CDR3 comprises 15 residues. CDR3 nucleotides: TGTGCCAGCAGCTCTCCAAGGACAGGAAGCACTGAAGCTTTCTTT. Protein product: CASSSPRTGSTEAFF.

CDR3: CASSLRDRNTEAFF. CDR3 DNA: TGCGCCAGCAGCCTGAGGGACAGAAACACTGAAGCTTTCTTT. The chain links TRBV5-1 to TRBJ1-1; 7 nucleotides line up with TRBD1. CDR3 size: 14 residues. V lost 4 bases to trimming and J lost 2 bases; unmatched junction nucleotides: 5. CDR1 and CDR2 from the germline V gene are SGHRS and YFSETQ.

V usage is TRBV21-1 and J usage is TRBJ2-7; whether TRBD2, the table's D call, matches the DNA was not checked. TRBV21-1 constitutes a pseudogene. The CDR3 consists of 13 residues. The CDR3, as DNA: TGTGCCATCGAGAGAGGGTCCTCGTGGGAGCAGTACTTC. Translation gives CAIERGSSWEQYF.

Points on this clone: One junction end disagrees with the germline gene, perhaps due to a read error. This chain links TRBV7-7 with TRBJ2-1, with TRBD2 matching over 9 bases. Germline lookup yields CDR1 SSHAT and CDR2 FNYEAQ (reference sequence). This CDR3 comprises 17 residues. Written as DNA, the CDR3 is TGTGCTAGCAGCTTATCATCTGGCGGGAGGGGACTCAATGAGCAGTTCTTC. Translation gives CASSLSSGGRGLNEQFF.

The rearrangement joins TRBV5-1 to TRBJ2-1, with 13 bases aligning to TRBD2. The CDR3 runs to 16 residues. V dropped 0 bases and J dropped 12; count of bases not matched to a gene: 9. CDR1 and CDR2 (germline): SGHRS, YFSETQ. The CDR3 spells CASSLGTSGGALSQFF. The CDR3 DNA is TGCGCCAGCAGCTTGGGAACTAGCGGGGGGGCCCTTTCGCAGTTCTTC. The full variable domain, its missing parts supplied by reference TRBV5-1 and TRBJ2-1, is KAGVTQTPRYLIKTRGQQVTLSCSPISGHRSVSWYQQTPGQGLQFLFEYFSETQRNKGNFPGRFSGRQFSNSRSEMNVSTLELGDSALYLCASSLGTSGGALSQFFGPGTRLTVL.

The V call is TRBV5-6, the J call TRBJ1-1, with TRBD1 matching 9 bases. This CDR3 spans 15 amino acids. Germline V lookup: CDR1 SGHDT, CDR2 YYEEEE. After removal of 0 bases from V and 4 bases from J, the junction contained 4 bases not matched to a gene. CDR3 loop: CASSLETGGITEAFF. CDR3 bases: TGTGCCAGCAGCTTGGAGACAGGGGGAATCACTGAAGCTTTCTTT.

The count of this clone is one. The CDR3: CASNLNTGTRAFF. In DNA form, the CDR3 reads TGTGCCAGCAACCTCAACACAGGGACCCGGGCTTTCTTT. V gene TRBV2 combines with J gene TRBJ1-1; weak D call: TRBD1 (6 bases). Germline-derived CDR1 and CDR2 are SNHLY and FYNNEI. Trimming took 7 bases from V and 11 from J, leaving 20 bases between them. The CDR3 covers 13 residues. Using reference TRBV2 and TRBJ1-1 for the parts outside the CDR3, the full variable domain is EPEVTQTPSHQVTQMGQEVILRCVPISNHLYFYWYRQILGQKVEFLVSFYNNEISEKSEIFDDQFSVERPDGSNFTLKIRSTKLEDSAMYFCASNLNTGTRAFFGQGTRLTVV.

This rearrangement joins TRBV7-8 to TRBJ1-1; D not resolved. The CDR3 is made up of 13 amino acids. Germline V CDR1 and CDR2: SGHVS, FQNEAQ. V was cut by 1 base and J by 5 bases, with 8 bases left in between. CDR3 in amino acids: CASSLGSVTEAFF. The CDR3 DNA follows: TGTGCCAGCAGCTTAGGGAGCGTAACTGAAGCTTTCTTT.

This chain uses TRBV5-6 with TRBJ2-4, with D possibly matching TRBD1 (5 bases). V lost 0 bases to trimming and J lost 0 bases, with 13 bases between them. Germline assignment: CDR1 SGHDT and CDR2 YYEEEE. CDR3 size: 17 residues. Written as DNA, the CDR3 is TGTGCCAGCAGCTTGGACAGGTCCGGCGTAGCCAAAAACATTCAGTACTTC. Its protein is CASSLDRSGVAKNIQYF.

The gene calls are TRBV7-2 and TRBJ2-3; 7 bases are a match to TRBD2. The CDR3 covers 16 residues. V was clipped by 3 bases and J by 2 bases; unmatched bases: 8. Germline V gives CDR1 SGHTA, CDR2 FQGNSA. CDR3 DNA: TGTGCCAGCAGCTTGAGTAGGCGGGAGAACACAGATACGCAGTATTTT. As protein: CASSLSRRENTDTQYF.

The V call is TRBV5-1, the J call TRBJ1-2; TRBD1 is a possible D gene (5 bases). The V end lost 1 base, the J end lost 5 bases, and 18 bases lay between the germline ends. The CDR3 consists of 16 residues. Germline lookup yields CDR1 SGHRS and CDR2 YFSETQ. The CDR3 sequence is CASSLNPRVPRYGYTF. In DNA form, the CDR3 reads TGCGCCAGCAGCTTGAACCCCAGGGTCCCTAGGTATGGCTACACCTTC.

The gene calls are TRBV13 and TRBJ2-1, with no clear D. V lost 5 bases and J lost 8, with 13 bases in between. From germline, CDR1 is PRHDT and CDR2 FYEKMQ (reference sequence). This CDR3 spans 13 amino acids. The DNA of the CDR3 is TGTGCCAGCAGCCCACCACTTGGGCATGAGCAGTTCTTC. This codes for CASSPPLGHEQFF.